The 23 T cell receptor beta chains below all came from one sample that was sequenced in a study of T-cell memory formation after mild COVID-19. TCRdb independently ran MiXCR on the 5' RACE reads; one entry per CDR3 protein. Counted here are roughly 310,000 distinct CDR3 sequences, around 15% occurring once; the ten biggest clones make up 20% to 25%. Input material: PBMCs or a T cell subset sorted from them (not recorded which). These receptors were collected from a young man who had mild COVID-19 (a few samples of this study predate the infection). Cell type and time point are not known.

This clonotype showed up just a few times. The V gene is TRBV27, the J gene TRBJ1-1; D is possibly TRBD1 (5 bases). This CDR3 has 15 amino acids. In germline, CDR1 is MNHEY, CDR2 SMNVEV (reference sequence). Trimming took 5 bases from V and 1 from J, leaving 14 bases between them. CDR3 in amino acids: CASSIPSGGNTEAFF. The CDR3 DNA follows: TGTGCCAGCAGTATACCCTCGGGGGGGAACACTGAAGCTTTCTTT.

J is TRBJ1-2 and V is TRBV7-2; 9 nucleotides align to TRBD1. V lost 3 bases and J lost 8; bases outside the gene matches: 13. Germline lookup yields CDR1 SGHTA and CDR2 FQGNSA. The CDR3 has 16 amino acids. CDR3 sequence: CASSFLTSGGQGGYTF. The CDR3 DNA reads TGTGCCAGCAGCTTTCTAACGAGCGGGGGACAGGGCGGCTACACCTTC.

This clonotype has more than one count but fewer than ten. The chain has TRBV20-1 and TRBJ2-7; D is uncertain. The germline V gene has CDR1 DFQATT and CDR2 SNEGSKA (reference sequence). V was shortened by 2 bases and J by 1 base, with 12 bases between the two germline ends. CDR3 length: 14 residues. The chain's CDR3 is CSARYPYGSYEQYF. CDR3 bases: TGCAGTGCTAGATATCCCTACGGGTCCTACGAGCAGTACTTC.

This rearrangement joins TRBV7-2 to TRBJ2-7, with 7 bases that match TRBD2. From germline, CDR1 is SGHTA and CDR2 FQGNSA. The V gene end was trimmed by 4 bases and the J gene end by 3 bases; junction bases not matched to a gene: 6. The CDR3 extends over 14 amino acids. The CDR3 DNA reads TGTGCCAGCAGCTCCCTCGGGGGGTACTACGAGCAGTACGTC. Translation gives CASSSLGGYYEQYV.

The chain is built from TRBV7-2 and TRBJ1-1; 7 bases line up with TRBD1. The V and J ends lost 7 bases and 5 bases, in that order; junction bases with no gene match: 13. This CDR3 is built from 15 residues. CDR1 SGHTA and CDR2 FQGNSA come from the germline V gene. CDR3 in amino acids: CASTPRPGRGTEAFF. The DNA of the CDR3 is TGTGCCAGCACCCCGCGGCCGGGCAGGGGGACTGAAGCTTTCTTT.

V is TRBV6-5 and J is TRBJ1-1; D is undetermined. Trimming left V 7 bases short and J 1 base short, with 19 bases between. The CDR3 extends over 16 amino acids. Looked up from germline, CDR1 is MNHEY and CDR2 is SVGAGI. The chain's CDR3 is CASITEKTGGNTEAFF. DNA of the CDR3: TGTGCCAGCATCACTGAAAAGACTGGAGGGAACACTGAAGCTTTCTTT.

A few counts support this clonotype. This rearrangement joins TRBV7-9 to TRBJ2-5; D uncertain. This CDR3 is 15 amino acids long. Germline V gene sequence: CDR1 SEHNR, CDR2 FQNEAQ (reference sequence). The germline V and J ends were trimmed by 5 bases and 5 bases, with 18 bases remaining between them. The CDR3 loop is CASSPYELLRETQYF. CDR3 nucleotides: TGTGCCAGCAGCCCTTATGAGCTTTTGAGGGAGACCCAGTACTTC. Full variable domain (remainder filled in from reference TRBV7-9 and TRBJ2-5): DTGVSQNPRHKITKRGQNVTFRCDPISEHNRLYWYRQTLGQGPEFLTYFQNEAQLEKSRLLSDRFSAERPKGSFSTLEIQRTEQGDSAMYLCASSPYELLRETQYFGPGTRLLVL.

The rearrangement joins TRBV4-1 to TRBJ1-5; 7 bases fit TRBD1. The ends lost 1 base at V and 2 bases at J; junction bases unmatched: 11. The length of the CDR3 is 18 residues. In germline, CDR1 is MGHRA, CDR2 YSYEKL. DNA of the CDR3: TGCGCCAGCAGCCAAGGACAGGGACGAGCTCGAGGCAATCAGCCCCAGCATTTT. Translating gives CASSQGQGRARGNQPQHF.

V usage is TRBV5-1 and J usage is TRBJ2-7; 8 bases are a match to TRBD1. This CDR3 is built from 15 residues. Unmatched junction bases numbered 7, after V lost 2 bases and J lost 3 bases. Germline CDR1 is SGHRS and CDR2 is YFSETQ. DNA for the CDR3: TGCGCCAGCAGCTTAGGCGGGACAGGAGGCTACGAGCAGTACTTC. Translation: CASSLGGTGGYEQYF.

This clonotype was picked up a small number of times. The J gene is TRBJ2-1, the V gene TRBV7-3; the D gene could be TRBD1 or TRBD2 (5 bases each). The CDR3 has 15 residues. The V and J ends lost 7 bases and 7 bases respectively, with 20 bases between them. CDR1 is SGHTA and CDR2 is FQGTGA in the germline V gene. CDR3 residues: CASNLRDPLLNEQFF. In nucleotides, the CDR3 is TGTGCCAGCAATCTCCGGGACCCTCTCCTTAATGAGCAGTTCTTC.

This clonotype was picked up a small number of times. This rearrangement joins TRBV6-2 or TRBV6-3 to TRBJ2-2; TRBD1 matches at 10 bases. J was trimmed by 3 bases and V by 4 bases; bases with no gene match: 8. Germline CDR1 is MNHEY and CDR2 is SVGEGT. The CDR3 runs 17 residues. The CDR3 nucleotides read TGTGCCAGCAGTTCCGCGGACAGGGGGTGGTACACCGGGGAGCTGTTTTTT. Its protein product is CASSSADRGWYTGELFF.

The CDR3 region is CSAEGPGTQPQHF. The CDR3 bases are TGCAGTGCGGAGGGGCCGGGAACTCAGCCCCAGCATTTT. The V gene is TRBV20-1, the J gene TRBJ1-5; tentative D call: TRBD1 (5 bases). V was clipped by 6 bases and J by 6 bases, with 15 bases between them. The germline CDR1 and CDR2 sequences are DFQATT and SNEGSKA (reference sequence). The CDR3 has 13 residues.

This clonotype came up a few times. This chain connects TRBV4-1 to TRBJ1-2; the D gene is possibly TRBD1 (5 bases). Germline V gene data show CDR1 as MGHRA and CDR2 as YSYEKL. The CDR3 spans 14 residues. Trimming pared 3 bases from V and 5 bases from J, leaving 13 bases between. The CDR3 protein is CASSQLREGYGYTF. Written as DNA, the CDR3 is TGCGCCAGCAGCCAGCTCAGGGAAGGGTATGGCTACACCTTC.

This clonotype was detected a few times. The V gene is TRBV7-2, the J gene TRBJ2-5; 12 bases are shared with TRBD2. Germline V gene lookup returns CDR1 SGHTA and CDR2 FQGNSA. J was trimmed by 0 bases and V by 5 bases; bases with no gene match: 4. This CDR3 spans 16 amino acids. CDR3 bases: TGTGCCAGCAGCCAAACTAGCGGGGGGTACCAAGAGACCCAGTACTTC. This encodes CASSQTSGGYQETQYF.

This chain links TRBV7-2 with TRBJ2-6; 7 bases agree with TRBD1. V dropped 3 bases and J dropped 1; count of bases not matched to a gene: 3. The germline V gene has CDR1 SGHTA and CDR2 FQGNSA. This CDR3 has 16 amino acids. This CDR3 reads CASSLTGHSGANVLTF. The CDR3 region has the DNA TGTGCCAGCAGCTTGACAGGGCATTCTGGGGCCAACGTCCTGACTTTC.

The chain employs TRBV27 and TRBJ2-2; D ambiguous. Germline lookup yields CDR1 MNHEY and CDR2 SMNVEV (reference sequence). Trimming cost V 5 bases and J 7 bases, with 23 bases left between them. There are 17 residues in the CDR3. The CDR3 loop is CASSTRNLPSWGGELFF. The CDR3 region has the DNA TGTGCCAGCAGTACAAGAAATCTGCCATCTTGGGGCGGGGAGCTGTTTTTT.

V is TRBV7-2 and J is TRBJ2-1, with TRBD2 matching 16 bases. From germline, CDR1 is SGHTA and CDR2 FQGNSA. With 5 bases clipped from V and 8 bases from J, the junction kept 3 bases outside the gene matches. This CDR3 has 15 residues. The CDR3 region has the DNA TGTGCCAGCAGCCGGGGACTAGCGGGGGGGTATGAGCAGTTCTTC. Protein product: CASSRGLAGGYEQFF.

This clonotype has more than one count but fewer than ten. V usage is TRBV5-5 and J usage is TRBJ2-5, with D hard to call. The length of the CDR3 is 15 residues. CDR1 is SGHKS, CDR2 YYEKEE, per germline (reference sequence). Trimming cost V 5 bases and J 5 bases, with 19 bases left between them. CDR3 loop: CASRGYLGLAETQYF. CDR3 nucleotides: TGTGCCAGCAGGGGGTACCTGGGTTTGGCCGAGACCCAGTACTTC.

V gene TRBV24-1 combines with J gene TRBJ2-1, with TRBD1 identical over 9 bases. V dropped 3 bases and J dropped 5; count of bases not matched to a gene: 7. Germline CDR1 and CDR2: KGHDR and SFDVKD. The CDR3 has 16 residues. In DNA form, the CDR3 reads TGTGCCACCAGTGATCCGGACAGGGGACACCACAATGAGCAGTTCTTC. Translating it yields CATSDPDRGHHNEQFF.

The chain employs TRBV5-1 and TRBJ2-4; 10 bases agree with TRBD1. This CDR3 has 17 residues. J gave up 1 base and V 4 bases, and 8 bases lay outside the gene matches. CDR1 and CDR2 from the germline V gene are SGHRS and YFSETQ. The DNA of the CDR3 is TGCGCCAGCAGCCTAACGACAGGGGGCTTCGCCAAAAACATTCAGTACTTC. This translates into CASSLTTGGFAKNIQYF.

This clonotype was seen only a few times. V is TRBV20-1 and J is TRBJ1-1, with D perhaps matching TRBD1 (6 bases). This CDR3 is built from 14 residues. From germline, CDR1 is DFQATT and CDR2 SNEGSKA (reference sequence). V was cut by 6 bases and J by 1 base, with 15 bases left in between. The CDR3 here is CSADRTDANTEAFF. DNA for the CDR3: TGCAGTGCCGACCGGACAGACGCGAACACTGAAGCTTTCTTT.

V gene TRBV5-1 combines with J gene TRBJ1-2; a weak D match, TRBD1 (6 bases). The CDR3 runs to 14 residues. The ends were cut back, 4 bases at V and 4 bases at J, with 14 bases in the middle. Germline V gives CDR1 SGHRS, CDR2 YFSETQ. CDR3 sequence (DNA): TGCGCCAGCAGCCCTAGGGGGGAGCCCTATGGCTACACCTTC. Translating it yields CASSPRGEPYGYTF.

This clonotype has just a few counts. The CDR3 sequence is CASDLGQPPWEAFF. CDR3 bases: TGTGCCAGCGATCTGGGACAGCCGCCTTGGGAAGCTTTCTTT. This sequence joins TRBV6-1 and TRBJ1-1; 7 positions match TRBD1. The CDR3 totals 14 residues. CDR1 and CDR2 from the germline V gene are MNHNS and SASEGT. J lost 8 bases, V lost 8 bases, and 14 bases had no gene match.